This TCR beta chain stems from a study of spatial heterogeneity in lung cancer. Judged by abundance, this clonotype is medium-sized. As to time point: sample taken at primary tumor resection. Sequencing covered unsorted whole RNA taken from tumor, nontumor lung or frozen PBMC. TCRdb redid the calling of the 5' RACE reads with MiXCR, one entry per CDR3 protein. This table holds a few thousand distinct CDR3 sequences, around 2.7% found once. Deletions cut 7 bases from V and 1 base from J, with 15 bases between. The CDR3 is 15 amino acids. Germline loops: CDR1 SNHLY, CDR2 FYNNEI. The V call is TRBV2, the J call TRBJ2-3; unclear D gene. The sequence was obtained from a male donor with early-stage non-small cell lung cancer. Here the sequenced sample was normal lung tissue next to the tumor, taken at surgery. CDR3 in DNA: TGTGCCAGCAAGCTTATGAGAAGCGGCACAGATACGCAGTATTTT. This translates into CASKLMRSGTDTQYF.